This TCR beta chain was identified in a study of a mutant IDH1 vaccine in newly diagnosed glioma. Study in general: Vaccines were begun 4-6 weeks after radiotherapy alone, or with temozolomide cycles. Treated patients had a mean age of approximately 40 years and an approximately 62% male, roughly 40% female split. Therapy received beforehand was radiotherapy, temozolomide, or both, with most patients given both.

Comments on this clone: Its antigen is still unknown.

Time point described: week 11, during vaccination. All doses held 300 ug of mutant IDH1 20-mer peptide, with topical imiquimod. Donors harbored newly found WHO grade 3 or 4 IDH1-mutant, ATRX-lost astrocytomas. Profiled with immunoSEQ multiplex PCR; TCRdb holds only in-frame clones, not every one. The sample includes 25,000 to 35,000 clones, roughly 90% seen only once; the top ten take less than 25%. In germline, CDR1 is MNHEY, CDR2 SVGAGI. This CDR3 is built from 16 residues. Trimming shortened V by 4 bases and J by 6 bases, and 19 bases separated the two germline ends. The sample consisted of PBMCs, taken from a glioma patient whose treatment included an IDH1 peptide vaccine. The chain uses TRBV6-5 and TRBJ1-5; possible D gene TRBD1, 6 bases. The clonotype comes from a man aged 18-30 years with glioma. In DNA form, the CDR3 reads TGTGCCAGCAGTTCCCTCGTAGGGGGGCAGGGTCAGCCCCAGCATTTT. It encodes CASSSLVGGQGQPQHF.